This T cell receptor beta chain was observed in a study of blood T cell repertoires in COVID-19. Germline CDR1 is SGDLS and CDR2 is YYNGEE. V trimming: 0 bases; J trimming: 8 bases; junction bases outside the gene matches: 5. The CDR3 spans 14 residues. Sequenced by immunoSEQ multiplex PCR; TCRdb stores in-frame clones only, minus some. Among tens of thousands of clones, 88% were seen once, and the ten largest hold approximately 6.8%. The TCR sequence derives from a woman of 80 years or more with acute or convalescent COVID-19. The rearrangement joins TRBV9 to TRBJ1-2; 9 bases are a match to TRBD1. Sequencing input: peripheral blood. CDR3: CASSVDPGQGGYTF. As DNA, the CDR3 is TGTGCCAGCAGCGTAGACCCGGGACAGGGAGGCTACACCTTC.